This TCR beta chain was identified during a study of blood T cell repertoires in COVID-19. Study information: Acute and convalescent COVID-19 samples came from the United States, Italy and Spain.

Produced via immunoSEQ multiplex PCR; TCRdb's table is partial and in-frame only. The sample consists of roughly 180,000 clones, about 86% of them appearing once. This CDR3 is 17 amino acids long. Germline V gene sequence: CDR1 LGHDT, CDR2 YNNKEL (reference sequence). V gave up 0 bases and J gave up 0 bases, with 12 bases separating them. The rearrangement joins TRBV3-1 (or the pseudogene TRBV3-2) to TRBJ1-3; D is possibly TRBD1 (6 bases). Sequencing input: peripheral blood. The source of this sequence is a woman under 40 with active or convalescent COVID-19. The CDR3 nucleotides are TGTGCCAGCAGCCAAGAGGGGGCAGGGAACTCTGGAAACACCATATATTTT. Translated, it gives CASSQEGAGNSGNTIYF.